This T cell receptor beta chain was obtained from a study of shared clonotypes between healthy human individuals. In the study overall: Three plates were used per donor for CD4 naive, three for CD4 memory, two for CD8 naive and one for CD8 memory. Overall study results and limits: Only blood samples were collected, and tissue repertoires likely differ.

Terminally differentiated effector memory CD45RA+ cells were left out of the naive CD8 fraction, which was CD45RO-negative and positively selected for CCR7. As for this clone: Its antigen is currently unknown.

The repertoire was sequenced with immunoSEQ multiplex PCR; TCRdb's copy has only in-frame clones and lacks some. This table holds about 2 million clones, approximately 95% found once. The germline V gene has CDR1 SGDLS and CDR2 YYNGEE. V dropped 0 bases and J dropped 6 bases, with 9 bases sitting between them. CDR3 length equals 13 residues. The chain carries TRBV9 and TRBJ1-1; TRBD1 might be the D (6 bases). The receptor's source is a man aged 18 to 30 in good health. Sequenced: naive CD8+ T cells sorted from blood. CDR3 loop: CASSVGRGAEAFF. CDR3 nucleotides: TGTGCCAGCAGCGTAGGCAGGGGTGCTGAAGCTTTCTTT.